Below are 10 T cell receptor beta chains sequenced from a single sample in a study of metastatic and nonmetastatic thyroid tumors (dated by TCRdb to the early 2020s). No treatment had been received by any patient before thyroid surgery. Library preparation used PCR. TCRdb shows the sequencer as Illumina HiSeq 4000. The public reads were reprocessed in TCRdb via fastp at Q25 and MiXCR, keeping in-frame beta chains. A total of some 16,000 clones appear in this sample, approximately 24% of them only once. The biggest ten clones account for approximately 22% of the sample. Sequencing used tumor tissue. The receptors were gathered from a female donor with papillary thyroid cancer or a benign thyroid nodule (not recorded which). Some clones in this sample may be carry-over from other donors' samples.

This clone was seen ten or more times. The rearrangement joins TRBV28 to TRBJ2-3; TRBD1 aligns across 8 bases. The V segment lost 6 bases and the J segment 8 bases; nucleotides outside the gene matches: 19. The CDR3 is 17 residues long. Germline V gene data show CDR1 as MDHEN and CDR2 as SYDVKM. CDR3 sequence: CASSLPPDRGFAFTQYF. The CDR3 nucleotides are TGTGCCAGCAGCCTCCCTCCCGACAGGGGATTTGCGTTTACGCAGTATTTT.

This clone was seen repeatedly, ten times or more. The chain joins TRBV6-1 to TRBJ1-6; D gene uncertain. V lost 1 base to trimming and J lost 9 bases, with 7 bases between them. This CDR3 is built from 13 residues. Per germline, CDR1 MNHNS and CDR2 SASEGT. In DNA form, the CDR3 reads TGTGCCAGCAGTGAAGTGGGTCCTTCACCCCTCCACTTT. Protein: CASSEVGPSPLHF.

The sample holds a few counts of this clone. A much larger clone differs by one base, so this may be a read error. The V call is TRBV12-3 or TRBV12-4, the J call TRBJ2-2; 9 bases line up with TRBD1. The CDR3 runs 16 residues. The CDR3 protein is CSSSQTGGMNTGELFF. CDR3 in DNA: TGTTCCAGCAGCCAGACAGGGGGGATGAACACCGGGGAGCTGTTTTTT.

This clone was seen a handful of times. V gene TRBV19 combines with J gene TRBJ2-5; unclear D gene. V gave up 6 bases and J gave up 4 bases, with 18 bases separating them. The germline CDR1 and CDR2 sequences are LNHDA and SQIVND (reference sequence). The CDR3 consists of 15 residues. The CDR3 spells CASSNRVLLGETQYF. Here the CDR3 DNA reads TGTGCCAGTAGCAACCGTGTACTCCTGGGAGAGACCCAGTACTTC.

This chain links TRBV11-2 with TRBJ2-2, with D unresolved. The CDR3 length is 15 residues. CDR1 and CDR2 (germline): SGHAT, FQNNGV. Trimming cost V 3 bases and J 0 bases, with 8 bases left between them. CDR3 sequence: CASSLPGPNTGELFF. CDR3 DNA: TGTGCCAGCAGCTTGCCGGGTCCGAACACCGGGGAGCTGTTTTTT.

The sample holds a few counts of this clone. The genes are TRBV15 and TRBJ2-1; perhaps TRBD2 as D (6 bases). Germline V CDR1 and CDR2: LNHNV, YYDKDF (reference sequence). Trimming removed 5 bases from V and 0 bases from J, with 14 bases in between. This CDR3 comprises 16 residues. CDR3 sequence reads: CATSRRDFFSYNEQFF. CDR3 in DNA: TGTGCCACCAGCCGCCGGGACTTTTTCTCCTACAATGAGCAGTTCTTC.

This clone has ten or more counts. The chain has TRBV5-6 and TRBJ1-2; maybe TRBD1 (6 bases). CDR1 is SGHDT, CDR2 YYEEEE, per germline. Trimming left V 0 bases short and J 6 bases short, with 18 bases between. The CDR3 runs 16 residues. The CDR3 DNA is TGTGCCAGCAGCTTGGGGTGGACAGTAGGTCGAAATGGCTACACCTTC. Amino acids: CASSLGWTVGRNGYTF.

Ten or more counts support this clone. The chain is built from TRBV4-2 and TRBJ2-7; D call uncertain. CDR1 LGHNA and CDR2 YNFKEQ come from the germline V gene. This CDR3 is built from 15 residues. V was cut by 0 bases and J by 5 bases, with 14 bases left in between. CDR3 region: CASSQEADRRDEQYF. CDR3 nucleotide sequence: TGTGCCAGCAGCCAAGAGGCCGATAGACGAGACGAGCAGTACTTC.

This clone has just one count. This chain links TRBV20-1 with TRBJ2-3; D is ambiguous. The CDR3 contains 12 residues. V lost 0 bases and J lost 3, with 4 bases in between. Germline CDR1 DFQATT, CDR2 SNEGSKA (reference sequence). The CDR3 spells CSARDRTDTQYF. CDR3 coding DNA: TGCAGTGCTAGAGATAGAACAGATACGCAGTATTTT.

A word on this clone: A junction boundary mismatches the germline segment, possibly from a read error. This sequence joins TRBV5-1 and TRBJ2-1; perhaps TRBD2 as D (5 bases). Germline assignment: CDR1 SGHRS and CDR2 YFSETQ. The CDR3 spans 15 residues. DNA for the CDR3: TGCGCCAGCAGCCTGGAAGGACTCCCAATCGAGGAGCAGCTCTTC. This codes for CASSLEGLPIEEQLF.